The clone carrying this T cell receptor beta chain was counted between two and nine times. V was clipped by 7 bases and J by 1 base, with 8 bases between them. Germline V gene lookup returns CDR1 SGHRS and CDR2 YFSETQ. This CDR3 has 12 amino acids. Per the original methods: Researchers report that nucleated cell counts were estimated from reference gene primer amplification. Using immunoSEQ multiplex PCR, the repertoire was profiled, and TCRdb retains in-frame clones only, with some absent. V and J calls and clone size are those listed in that table; D and trimming were worked out from the DNA. Of about 260,000 clones in the sample, approximately 86% were seen once. These data originate in a study of blood T cell repertoires in COVID-19. Study in general: Both acute and convalescent COVID-19 samples were obtained from the United States, Italy and Spain. PBMCs, B-cell-depleted T cells, or T cells provided the cDNA or gDNA that made up the material.

Sequenced sample: peripheral blood. The clonotype originates from a human donor in a cohort sampled during active COVID-19. The chain uses TRBV5-1 and TRBJ1-1; D ambiguous. The CDR3 coding sequence is TGCGCCAGCCGGGATCCGAACACTGAAGCTTTCTTT. This encodes CASRDPNTEAFF.